This TCR beta chain is drawn from a study of CD8+ T cells in alopecia areata. Study details: Grafted skin came from C3H/HeJ donors with spontaneous alopecia (roughly 6-13 months old) and was placed on approximately 6-10-week-old female C3H/HeJ mice. General observations from the study: Possibly because of HLA-related factors, TCR sharing was less clear across patients than in mice. An increase in clonality over normal scalp was evident in lesional scalp, especially alopecia totalis/universalis. Sequencing of scalp samples also captures resident alphabeta T cells of normal skin.

RNA was isolated and reverse transcribed to cDNA, the sequencing template. Profiling relied on immunoSEQ multiplex PCR, and the TCRdb table lists in-frame clones only, not all of them. The sample presents some 110,000 clones, none singletons. J lost 0 bases, V lost 6 bases, and 4 bases had no gene match. CDR1 is NSQYPW and CDR2 is LRSPGD in the germline V gene (reference sequence). The CDR3 totals 15 residues. This clone has just a few counts. What it recognizes is unknown. Gene names refer to mouse genes. With the read ending 4 residues before the CDR3 end, the germline J gene is used to fill in that end.

The sequenced sample was lesional skin. The clonotype comes from a C3H/HeJ mouse with alopecia areata. The mouse line has the MHC haplotype H2-k. The chain combines TRBV1 with TRBJ2-7, with TRBD1 identical over 11 bases. The CDR3 sequence: CTCSPGTGGSYEQYF. The sequenced CDR3 bases are TGCACCTGCAGCCCCGGGACAGGGGGCTCCTAT.